The 7 T cell receptor beta chains below all came from one sample that was sequenced in a study of blood T cells in healthy people across ages. Then a second PCR, running roughly 6 to 12 cycles, was carried out with a sample-barcoded 5' primer and a J-beta primer mix. TCRdb re-called the 5' RACE reads through MiXCR, storing one row per CDR3 protein. This table holds roughly 2 million distinct CDR3 sequences, around half found once. The sample comprised blood. The source is a woman aged 35 to 49 in good health.

This chain joins TRBV20-1 and TRBJ1-6, with D possibly matching TRBD1 (5 bases). V lost 0 bases and J 10 bases, leaving 16 bases between the germline ends. In germline, CDR1 is DFQATT, CDR2 SNEGSKA (reference sequence). The CDR3 has 15 residues. The CDR3 spells CSAREGRSFGSPLHF. In DNA form, the CDR3 reads TGCAGTGCTAGAGAGGGACGAAGTTTCGGGTCACCCCTCCACTTT.

This clonotype was detected a few times. The chain couples TRBV27 to TRBJ2-4; 9 positions agree with TRBD1. The J call may be wrong; the DNA end is better matched by TRBJ2-5. CDR3 length: 15 residues. Germline-derived CDR1 and CDR2 are MNHEY and SMNVEV (reference sequence). Here the CDR3 reads CASSPYRGLGETQYF. The CDR3, as DNA: TGTGCCAGCAGCCCCTACAGGGGGCTTGGAGAGACCCAGTACTTC.

Only a few counts were recorded for this clonotype. The chain carries TRBV12-3 or TRBV12-4 and TRBJ2-1; 9 bases agree with TRBD1. V lost 6 bases, J lost 7 bases, and 16 bases stayed unmatched. The CDR3 is 17 amino acids. CDR3 coding DNA: TGTGCCAGCAGCCCTCCATTAGGTGGACAGGGGATAAATGAGCAGTTCTTC. This codes for CASSPPLGGQGINEQFF.

The rearrangement links TRBV2 to TRBJ2-3, with D perhaps TRBD2 (6 bases). Trimming took 9 bases from V and 1 from J, leaving 14 bases between them. The CDR3 runs 14 residues. Germline V gene data show CDR1 as SNHLY and CDR2 as FYNNEI. CDR3 region: CARETSFRTDTQYF. CDR3 DNA sequence: TGTGCCAGGGAAACTAGCTTCCGCACAGATACGCAGTATTTT.

V usage is TRBV4-3 and J usage is TRBJ2-1; 8 bases are shared with TRBD2. V dropped 0 bases and J dropped 4; count of bases not matched to a gene: 8. Per the germline V gene, CDR1 is LGHNA and CDR2 is YSLEER. This CDR3 region has 17 residues. The CDR3 spells CASSQETGGPAYNEQFF. The DNA of the CDR3 is TGCGCCAGCAGCCAAGAAACGGGGGGGCCAGCTTACAATGAGCAGTTCTTC.

The J gene is TRBJ2-7, the V gene TRBV25-1; tentative D call: TRBD1 (6 bases). The CDR3 is 17 amino acids. CDR1 is MGHDK and CDR2 is SYGVNS in the germline V gene. Trimming shortened V by 1 base and J by 5 bases, and 21 bases separated the two germline ends. CDR3 nucleotide sequence: TGTGCCAGCAGTGAATTGCTGACAGGATCTAGGGGTGACGAGCAGTACTTC. As protein: CASSELLTGSRGDEQYF.

This chain connects TRBV28 to TRBJ1-4; the D is unclear. V dropped 1 base and J dropped 4 bases, with 10 bases sitting between them. This CDR3 region has 15 residues. In germline, CDR1 is MDHEN, CDR2 SYDVKM. CDR3 bases: TGTGCCAGCAGTTTATACGGATCCTATAATGAAAAACTGTTTTTT. As protein: CASSLYGSYNEKLFF.